The 6 T cell receptor beta chains presented below share a single source sample, sequenced in a study of T cells in Graves' hyperthyroidism and ophthalmopathy. Amplification of TCR beta CDR3 regions used RNA as the template. RT-PCR in the first round (using the HTBI primer set) targeted the TCR CDR3. One entry per CDR3 protein, called by TCRdb with MiXCR from the multiplex PCR reads. Here the sample spans about 690,000 distinct CDR3 sequences, approximately 15% being singletons. The specimen sequenced was blood. Receptors originate from a man aged 50-59 years with Graves' hyperthyroidism.

The chain couples TRBV6-1 to TRBJ2-7, with 7 bases matching TRBD1. Trimming took 6 bases from V and 1 from J; bases not matched to a gene: 9. This CDR3 spans 15 amino acids. The V gene's germline CDR1 is MNHNS and CDR2 SASEGT. As DNA, the CDR3 is TGTGCCAGCAGATTAACAGGGGACCATTCCTACGAGCAGTACTTC. Translation gives CASRLTGDHSYEQYF.

The table lists this clonotype with many counts. The V call is TRBV11-2, the J call TRBJ2-1; D uncertain. This CDR3 is built from 18 residues. The V gene lost 0 bases and the J gene lost 7 bases, with 22 bases spanning the gap. CDR1 SGHAT and CDR2 FQNNGV come from the germline V gene. The CDR3 loop reads CASSLDPPKYWSQNEQFF. The CDR3 nucleotides read TGTGCCAGCAGCTTAGATCCCCCCAAATATTGGAGCCAGAATGAGCAGTTCTTC.

This clonotype was recorded many times. The gene calls are TRBV5-1 and TRBJ2-7; 10 bases are shared with TRBD2. The CDR3 is 15 amino acids. J was trimmed by 6 bases and V by 1 base; bases with no gene match: 7. Germline V gene sequence: CDR1 SGHRS, CDR2 YFSETQ. The CDR3, as DNA: TGCGCCAGCAGCTTGCTAGCGGGAGAATTTGGCGAGCAGTACTTC. Its protein is CASSLLAGEFGEQYF.

This clonotype came up a few times. V and J are TRBV6-1 and TRBJ2-3; 7 nucleotides match TRBD2. Trimming cost V 6 bases and J 0 bases; bases outside gene matches: 15. The germline V gene has CDR1 MNHNS and CDR2 SASEGT. This CDR3 comprises 18 residues. The DNA of the CDR3 is TGTGCCAGCAGAACACGGCCTAGCGGAGAGACTAGCACAGATACGCAGTATTTT. Its translation: CASRTRPSGETSTDTQYF.

The chain employs TRBV6-1 and TRBJ1-2; D is perhaps TRBD1 (5 bases). The CDR3 contains 13 residues. Germline V gene data show CDR1 as MNHNS and CDR2 as SASEGT. V was pared by 6 bases and J by 5 bases, with 13 bases between. The CDR3 spells CASSPTVRYGYTF. CDR3 sequence (DNA): TGTGCCAGCAGCCCGACAGTCCGTTATGGCTACACCTTC.

Comments on this clonotype: This could be a read error, since a much larger clone is one nucleotide away. The chain joins TRBV6-1 to TRBJ1-1, with 7 nucleotides matching TRBD1. This CDR3 comprises 16 residues. Germline CDR1 reads MNHNS; CDR2 reads SASEGT. The CDR3 region is CAGSKPGTAENTEAFF. The CDR3 coding sequence is TGTGCCGGCAGTAAACCCGGGACAGCAGAGAACACTGAAGCTTTCTTT.